This T cell receptor beta chain comes out of a study of T cell responses to AZD1222 COVID-19 vaccine. Overall study findings and caveats: Spike-spanning, vaccine-associated CD4 TCRs were dominant at 160-218 and 743-854.

Some clones are missing from TCRdb's copy, which holds only in-frame ones; the method was immunoSEQ multiplex PCR. The sample comprises about 82,000 clones, 85% to 95% of which are singletons, and around 4.9% rests with the top ten. CDR1 and CDR2 from the germline V gene are LNHDA and SQIVND (reference sequence). The CDR3 has 13 amino acids. V was clipped by 2 bases and J by 7 bases, with 8 bases between them. Of note for this clone: The antigen remains unidentified.

The source material was peripheral blood, sampled on day 0 of AZD1222 vaccination. This rearrangement joins TRBV19 to TRBJ1-4, with D uncertain. The source is an adult in good health. This chain's CDR3 is CASSIRNSEKLFF. The CDR3 DNA reads as TGTGCCAGTAGTATAAGGAACAGTGAAAAACTGTTTTTT.